The 23 T cell receptor beta chains below come from one sample, sequenced in a study of blood T cell repertoires in COVID-19. Profiled with immunoSEQ multiplex PCR; TCRdb holds only in-frame clones, not every one. The sample has under 150,000 clones, 80% seen once. What was sequenced was peripheral blood. These receptors were obtained from a human donor in a cohort sampled during active COVID-19.

V and J are TRBV9 and TRBJ1-6; 8 bases are shared with TRBD1. CDR1 and CDR2 from the germline V gene are SGDLS and YYNGEE. The trim removed 3 bases at V and 10 bases at J, leaving 9 bases unmatched. The CDR3 has 15 residues. CDR3 DNA: TGTGCCAGCAGCGCCCACACAGGGGGAGAATCACCCCTCCACTTT. Its protein product is CASSAHTGGESPLHF.

J is TRBJ1-3 and V is TRBV7-2; D is uncertain. Germline values: CDR1 SGHTA, CDR2 FQGNSA. The CDR3 is 15 residues long. Trimming shortened V by 5 bases and J by 0 bases, and 11 bases separated the two germline ends. CDR3 residues: CASSTGSYSGNTIYF. The CDR3 region has the DNA TGTGCCAGCAGCACCGGGAGTTACTCTGGAAACACCATATATTTT. Looking up the rest from reference TRBV7-2 and TRBJ1-3 gives the full variable domain: GAGVSQSPSNKVTEKGKDVELRCDPISGHTALYWYRQSLGQGLEFLIYFQGNSAPDKSGLPSDRFSAERTGGSVSTLTIQRTQQEDSAVYLCASSTGSYSGNTIYFGEGSWLTVV.

The V call is TRBV19, the J call TRBJ2-7; the D is unclear. Germline V lookup: CDR1 LNHDA, CDR2 SQIVND (reference sequence). The CDR3 loop spans 12 amino acids. Deletions cut 8 bases from V and 5 bases from J, with 13 bases between. CDR3 protein: CASGPDPHEQYF. The CDR3 DNA follows: TGTGCCAGTGGGCCCGACCCCCACGAGCAGTACTTC.

The rearrangement joins TRBV27 to TRBJ1-2; D gene ambiguous. Per the germline V gene, CDR1 is MNHEY and CDR2 is SMNVEV (reference sequence). This CDR3 comprises 11 residues. V dropped 8 bases and J dropped 8 bases, with 12 bases sitting between them. This chain's CDR3 is CASGRGVGYTF. The DNA for the CDR3 is TGTGCCAGCGGACGCGGGGTCGGCTACACCTTC.

The chain uses TRBV12-3 or TRBV12-4 and TRBJ1-1; D is unclear. The CDR3 is 13 residues long. V dropped 7 bases and J dropped 1 base, with 10 bases sitting between them. The CDR3 reads CASMREENTEAFF. DNA for the CDR3: TGTGCCAGCATGCGGGAGGAGAACACTGAAGCTTTCTTT.

This clone turned up a few times. The V and J genes are TRBV5-4 and TRBJ2-1; 7 bases are shared with TRBD1. Germline CDR1 reads SGHNT; CDR2 reads YYREEE (reference sequence). V was pared by 5 bases and J by 0 bases, with 5 bases of the junction left unmatched. This CDR3 is built from 15 residues. CDR3 nucleotides: TGTGCCAGCAGTTCGGACAGGAGCTCCTACAATGAGCAGTTCTTC. It yields the protein CASSSDRSSYNEQFF.

This chain's CDR3 is CASSQVAGQGEQYF. The CDR3 bases are TGCGCCAGCAGCCAAGTGGCCGGACAGGGCGAGCAGTACTTC. The chain uses TRBV4-3 and TRBJ2-7; 8 nucleotides agree with TRBD1. The CDR3 extends over 14 amino acids. The V and J ends lost 1 base and 6 bases, in that order; junction bases with no gene match: 5. Germline CDR1 LGHNA, CDR2 YSLEER.

CDR3 sequence: CASSDLPDREETQYF. The CDR3 DNA is TGTGCCAGCAGTGATTTGCCGGATAGGGAGGAGACCCAGTACTTC. V usage is TRBV25-1 and J usage is TRBJ2-5; D might be TRBD2 (5 bases). Germline CDR1 MGHDK, CDR2 SYGVNS. The V gene lost 3 bases and the J gene lost 5 bases, with 16 bases spanning the gap. The CDR3 length is 15 residues.

The chain recombines TRBV2 with TRBJ2-5, with D unclear. V was pared by 2 bases and J by 5 bases, with 3 bases between. Germline CDR1 reads SNHLY; CDR2 reads FYNNEI. The CDR3 covers 11 residues. Here the CDR3 reads CASSEQETQYF. The CDR3 region has the DNA TGTGCCAGCAGTGAACAGGAGACCCAGTACTTC.

This clone has more than one count but fewer than ten. The chain uses TRBV28 and TRBJ1-5; D is ambiguous. From germline, CDR1 is MDHEN and CDR2 SYDVKM. The CDR3 has 11 residues. V lost 6 bases and J 4 bases, leaving 4 bases between the germline ends. CDR3 sequence: CASSRNQPQHF. CDR3 DNA: TGTGCCAGCAGCCGTAATCAGCCCCAGCATTTT.

This clone appeared a few times. The chain joins TRBV2 to TRBJ1-2; D unclear. The CDR3 length is 13 residues. The V and J ends lost 3 bases and 2 bases respectively, with 7 bases between them. In germline, CDR1 is SNHLY, CDR2 FYNNEI. The CDR3 nucleotides read TGTGCCAGCAGTGACAGTAACAACTATGGCTACACCTTC. It is translated as CASSDSNNYGYTF.

This chain links TRBV10-3 with TRBJ2-7; no firm D call. Trimming took 6 bases from V and 1 from J, leaving 7 bases between them. This CDR3 region has 12 residues. Germline assignment: CDR1 ENHRY and CDR2 SYGVKD. In DNA, the CDR3 is TGTGCCATCAGGGCAGATTCCTACGAGCAGTACTTC. Amino acids: CAIRADSYEQYF.

The chain recombines TRBV27 with TRBJ2-3; possible D gene TRBD1, 6 bases. Trimming pared 6 bases from V and 5 bases from J, leaving 12 bases between. CDR3 length equals 13 residues. In germline, CDR1 is MNHEY, CDR2 SMNVEV (reference sequence). The CDR3 region is CASSKGVLDTQYF. The CDR3 DNA sequence: TGTGCCAGCAGCAAGGGGGTCTTAGATACGCAGTATTTT.

The V call is TRBV12-1, the J call TRBJ2-7; the DNA was not used to check the table's D call, TRBD2. TRBV12-1 is deemed a pseudogene. The CDR3 is made up of 21 amino acids. The CDR3 protein is CASSFRPQRGLAVKSSYEQYF. The CDR3 bases are TGTGCCAGCAGCTTTAGACCACAGCGAGGACTAGCGGTTAAGAGCTCCTACGAGCAGTACTTC.

The chain recombines TRBV24-1 with TRBJ2-7; 9 bases line up with TRBD1. This CDR3 region has 16 residues. The V gene's germline CDR1 is KGHDR and CDR2 SFDVKD. Germline trimming cut 4 bases from V and 3 bases from J; bases unmatched to any gene: 9. The CDR3 DNA is TGTGCCACCAGTGACTCGGGACAGGGATTATTCTACGAGCAGTACTTC. It is translated as CATSDSGQGLFYEQYF.

CDR3 in amino acids: CASSEVQGLSNIQYF. The CDR3 bases are TGTGCCAGCAGTGAAGTACAGGGGCTCTCGAACATTCAGTACTTC. The chain uses TRBV6-1 and TRBJ2-4; the match to TRBD1 covers 7 bases. Trimming removed 1 base from V and 7 bases from J; junction bases left unmatched: 7. From germline, CDR1 is MNHNS and CDR2 SASEGT. The CDR3 totals 15 residues.

V and J are TRBV19 and TRBJ1-6, with D hard to call. Germline V lookup: CDR1 LNHDA, CDR2 SQIVND (reference sequence). CDR3 length: 16 residues. V was pared by 6 bases and J by 8 bases, with 20 bases between. The DNA of the CDR3 is TGTGCCAGTAGACGTTTTACGGCCAGCGACTATTCACCCCTCCACTTT. Protein product: CASRRFTASDYSPLHF. Full variable domain (remainder filled in from reference TRBV19 and TRBJ1-6): DGGITQSPKYLFRKEGQNVTLSCEQNLNHDAMYWYRQDPGQGLRLIYYSQIVNDFQKGDIAEGYSVSREKKESFPLTVTSAQKNPTAFYLCASRRFTASDYSPLHFGNGTRLTVT.

This clone occurred once. The chain recombines TRBV6-2 or TRBV6-3 with TRBJ2-4, with TRBD1 identical over 9 bases. Trimming removed 2 bases from V and 3 bases from J; junction bases left unmatched: 5. The CDR3 runs 16 residues. The germline V gene encodes CDR1 MNHEY and CDR2 SVGEGT. This chain's CDR3 is CASSYLRDRDKNIQYF. The CDR3 bases are TGTGCCAGCAGTTACCTCCGGGACAGGGACAAAAACATTCAGTACTTC.

The chain couples TRBV28 to TRBJ1-1, with TRBD1 identical over 9 bases. J was trimmed by 3 bases and V by 6 bases; bases with no gene match: 11. The germline gives CDR1 MDHEN, CDR2 SYDVKM. The CDR3 extends over 16 amino acids. CDR3 sequence: CASSMGTGFGDTEAFF. DNA of the CDR3: TGTGCCAGCAGCATGGGGACAGGGTTCGGGGACACTGAAGCTTTCTTT.

This clone has just a few counts. The rearrangement joins TRBV7-6 to TRBJ2-7; TRBD1 aligns across 7 bases. The junction had 15 bases not matched to a gene; V was cut back by 5 bases and J by 5 bases. CDR3 length: 16 amino acids. Germline CDR1 is SGHVS and CDR2 is FNYEAQ. CDR3 residues: CASSPRYRQGVHEQYF. The CDR3 DNA is TGTGCCAGCAGCCCCCGATATAGACAGGGCGTCCACGAGCAGTACTTC.

In its sample, this clone was seen once. The CDR3 is CAISSTYEQYF. The CDR3 nucleotides read TGTGCCATCAGTAGCACCTACGAGCAGTACTTC. The gene calls are TRBV10-3 and TRBJ2-7, with unresolved D. This CDR3 spans 11 amino acids. Trimming cost V 5 bases and J 2 bases, with 4 bases left between them. The V gene's germline CDR1 is ENHRY and CDR2 SYGVKD.

This rearrangement joins TRBV5-4 to TRBJ1-1; D gene unclear. Germline V gene data show CDR1 as SGHNT and CDR2 as YYREEE (reference sequence). This CDR3 contains 12 residues. V lost 4 bases and J 0 bases, leaving 4 bases between the germline ends. CDR3 coding DNA: TGTGCCAGCAGCCCGGTGAACACTGAAGCTTTCTTT. It is translated as CASSPVNTEAFF.

This chain connects TRBV27 to TRBJ2-3; D remains unclear. The CDR3 spans 14 residues. Trimming stripped 0 bases from V and 2 bases from J, with 6 bases between. From germline, CDR1 is MNHEY and CDR2 SMNVEV (reference sequence). The CDR3, as DNA: TGTGCCAGCAGTTTATCGTGGGCCACAGATACGCAGTATTTT. Residues: CASSLSWATDTQYF.